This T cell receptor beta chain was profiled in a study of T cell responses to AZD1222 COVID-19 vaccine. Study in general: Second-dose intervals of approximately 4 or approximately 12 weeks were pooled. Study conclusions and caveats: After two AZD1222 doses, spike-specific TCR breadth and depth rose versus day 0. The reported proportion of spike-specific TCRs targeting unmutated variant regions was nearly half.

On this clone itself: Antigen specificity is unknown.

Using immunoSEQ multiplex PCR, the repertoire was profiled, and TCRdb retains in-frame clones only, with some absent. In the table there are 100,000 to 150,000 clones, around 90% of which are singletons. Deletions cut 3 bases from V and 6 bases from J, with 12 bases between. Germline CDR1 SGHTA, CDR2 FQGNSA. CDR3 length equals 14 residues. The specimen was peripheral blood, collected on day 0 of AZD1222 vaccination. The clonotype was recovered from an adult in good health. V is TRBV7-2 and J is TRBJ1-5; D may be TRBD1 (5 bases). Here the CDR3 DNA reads TGTGCCAGCAGCTTGGGCAGGGAGGGTCAGCCCCAGCATTTT. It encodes CASSLGREGQPQHF.